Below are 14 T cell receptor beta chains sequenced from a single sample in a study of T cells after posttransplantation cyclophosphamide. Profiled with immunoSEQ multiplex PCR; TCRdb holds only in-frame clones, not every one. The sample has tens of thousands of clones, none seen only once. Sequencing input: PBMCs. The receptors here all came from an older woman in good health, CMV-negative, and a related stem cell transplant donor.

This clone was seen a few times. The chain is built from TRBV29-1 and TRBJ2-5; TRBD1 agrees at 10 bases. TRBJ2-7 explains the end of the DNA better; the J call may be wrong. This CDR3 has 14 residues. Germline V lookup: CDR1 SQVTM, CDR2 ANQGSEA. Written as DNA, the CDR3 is TGCAGCGTTGAAGGGACAGGGGGTCTCTACGAGCAGTACTTC. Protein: CSVEGTGGLYEQYF.

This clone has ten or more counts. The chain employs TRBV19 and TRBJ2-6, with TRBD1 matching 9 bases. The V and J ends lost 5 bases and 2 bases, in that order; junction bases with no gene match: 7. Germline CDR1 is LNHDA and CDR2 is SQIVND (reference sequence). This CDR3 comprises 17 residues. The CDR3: CASSFPQGAAGANVLTF. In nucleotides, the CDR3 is TGTGCCAGTAGTTTTCCACAGGGGGCAGCTGGGGCCAACGTCCTGACTTTC.

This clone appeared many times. CDR3 sequence: CASSLARGNEQFF. In nucleotides, the CDR3 is TGCGCCAGCAGCTTGGCCAGGGGAAATGAGCAGTTCTTC. V usage is TRBV5-1 and J usage is TRBJ2-1, with D possibly TRBD1 on 6 matching bases. Germline lookup yields CDR1 SGHRS and CDR2 YFSETQ. The CDR3 is 13 amino acids. The germline V and J ends were trimmed by 0 bases and 7 bases, with 8 bases remaining between them.

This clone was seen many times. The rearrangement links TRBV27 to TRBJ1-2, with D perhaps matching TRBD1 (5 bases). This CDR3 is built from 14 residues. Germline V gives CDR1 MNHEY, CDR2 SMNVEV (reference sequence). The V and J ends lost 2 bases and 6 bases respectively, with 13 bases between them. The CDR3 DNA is TGTGCCAGCAGTTTAGGGCCAGGGTGGGATGGCTACACCTTC. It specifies CASSLGPGWDGYTF.

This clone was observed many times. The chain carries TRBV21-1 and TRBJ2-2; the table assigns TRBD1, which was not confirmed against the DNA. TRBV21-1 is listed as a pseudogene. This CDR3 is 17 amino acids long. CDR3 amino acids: CASSKTFARDRTGELFF. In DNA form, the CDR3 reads TGTGCCAGCAGCAAAACGTTTGCCAGGGATCGCACCGGGGAGCTGTTTTTT.

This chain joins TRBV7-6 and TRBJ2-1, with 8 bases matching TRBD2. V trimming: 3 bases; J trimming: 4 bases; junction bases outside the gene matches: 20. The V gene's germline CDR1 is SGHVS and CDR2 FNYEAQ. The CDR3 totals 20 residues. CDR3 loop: CASSFRRRGESESRYNEQFF. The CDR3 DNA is TGTGCCAGCAGCTTTAGGAGGCGGGGGGAGAGTGAGAGTCGGTACAATGAGCAGTTCTTC.

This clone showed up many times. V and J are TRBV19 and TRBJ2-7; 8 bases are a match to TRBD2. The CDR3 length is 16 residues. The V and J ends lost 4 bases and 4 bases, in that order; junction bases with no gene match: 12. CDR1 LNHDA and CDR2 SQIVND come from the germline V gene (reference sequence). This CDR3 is CASSTYSGEGRYEQYF. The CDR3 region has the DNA TGTGCCAGTAGTACTTATAGCGGGGAAGGTAGATACGAGCAGTACTTC. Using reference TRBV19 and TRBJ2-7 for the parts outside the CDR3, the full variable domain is DGGITQSPKYLFRKEGQNVTLSCEQNLNHDAMYWYRQDPGQGLRLIYYSQIVNDFQKGDIAEGYSVSREKKESFPLTVTSAQKNPTAFYLCASSTYSGEGRYEQYFGPGTRLTVT.

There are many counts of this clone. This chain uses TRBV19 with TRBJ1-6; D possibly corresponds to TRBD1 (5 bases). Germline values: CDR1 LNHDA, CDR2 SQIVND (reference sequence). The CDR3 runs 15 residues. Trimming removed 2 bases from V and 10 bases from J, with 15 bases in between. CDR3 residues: CASSILAGPGSPLHF. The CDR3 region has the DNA TGTGCCAGTAGTATATTGGCGGGGCCGGGCTCACCCCTCCACTTT.

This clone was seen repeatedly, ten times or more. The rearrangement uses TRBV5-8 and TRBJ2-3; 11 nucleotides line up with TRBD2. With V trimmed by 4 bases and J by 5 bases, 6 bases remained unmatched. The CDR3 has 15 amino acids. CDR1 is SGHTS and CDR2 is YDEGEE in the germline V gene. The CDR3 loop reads CASSGTSGREDTQYF. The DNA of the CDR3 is TGTGCCAGCAGCGGGACTAGCGGAAGAGAAGATACGCAGTATTTT.

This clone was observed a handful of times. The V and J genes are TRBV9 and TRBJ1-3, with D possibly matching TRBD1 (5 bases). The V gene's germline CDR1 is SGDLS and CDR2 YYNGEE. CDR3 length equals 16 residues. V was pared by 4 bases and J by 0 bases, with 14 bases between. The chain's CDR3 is CASSRGGDSSGNTIYF. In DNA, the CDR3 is TGTGCCAGCAGCCGGGGGGGGGACTCCTCTGGAAACACCATATATTTT.

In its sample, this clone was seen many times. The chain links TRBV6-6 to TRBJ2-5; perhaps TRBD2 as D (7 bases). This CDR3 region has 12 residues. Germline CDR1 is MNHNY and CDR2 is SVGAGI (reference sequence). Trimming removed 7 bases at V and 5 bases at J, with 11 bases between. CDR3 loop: CASKGGAETQYF. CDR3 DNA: TGTGCCAGCAAGGGGGGGGCGGAGACCCAGTACTTC.

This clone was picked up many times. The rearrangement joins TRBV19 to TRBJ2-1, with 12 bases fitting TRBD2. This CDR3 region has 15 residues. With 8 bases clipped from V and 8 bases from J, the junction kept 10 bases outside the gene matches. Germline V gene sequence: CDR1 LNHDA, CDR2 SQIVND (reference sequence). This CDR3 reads CASQQTSGSFDEQFF. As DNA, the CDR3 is TGTGCCAGTCAGCAGACTAGCGGGAGTTTCGATGAGCAGTTCTTC.

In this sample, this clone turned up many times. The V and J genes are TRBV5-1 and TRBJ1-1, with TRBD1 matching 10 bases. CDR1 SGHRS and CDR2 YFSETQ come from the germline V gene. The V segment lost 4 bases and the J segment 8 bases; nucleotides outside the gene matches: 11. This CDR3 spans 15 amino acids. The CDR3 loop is CASSEGTGVPGEAFF. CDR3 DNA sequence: TGCGCCAGCAGCGAAGGGACAGGGGTCCCCGGGGAAGCTTTCTTT.

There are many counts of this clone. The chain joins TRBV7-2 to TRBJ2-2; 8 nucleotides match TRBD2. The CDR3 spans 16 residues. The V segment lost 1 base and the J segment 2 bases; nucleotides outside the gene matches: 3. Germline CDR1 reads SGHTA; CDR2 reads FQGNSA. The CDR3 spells CASSLVAGGNTGELFF. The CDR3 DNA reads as TGTGCCAGCAGCTTAGTCGCGGGGGGTAACACCGGGGAGCTGTTTTTT.